One and the same sample provided the 8 T cell receptor beta chains below, sequenced in a study of blood T cell repertoires in COVID-19. The assay was immunoSEQ multiplex PCR, and TCRdb's table has in-frame clones only and misses some. This sample carries 100,000 to 120,000 clones, 88% of them seen once, and the ten largest clones take 3% to 3.5%. What was sequenced was peripheral blood. The receptor source for this set is a woman between 50 and 59 years old with acute or convalescent COVID-19.

The CDR3 DNA follows: TGTGCCAGCAGCGTTCGAGGGGGAGATACGCAGTATTTT. Protein sequence: CASSVRGGDTQYF. The chain uses TRBV3-1 (or the pseudogene TRBV3-2) and TRBJ2-3; D is possibly TRBD1 (6 bases). V shed 5 bases and J shed 5 bases, with 11 bases lying between them. The CDR3 extends over 13 amino acids. Germline-derived CDR1 and CDR2 are LGHDT and YNNKEL (reference sequence).

The CDR3 is CASSQGRTVVSYNSPLHF. The CDR3 nucleotides read TGTGCCAGCAGCCAAGGAAGGACAGTGGTCTCCTATAATTCACCCCTCCACTTT. The gene calls are TRBV14 and TRBJ1-6; a weak D match, TRBD1 (6 bases). Germline CDR1 and CDR2: SGHDN and FVKESK. Trimming removed 1 base from V and 0 bases from J, with 13 bases in between. CDR3 length: 18 residues. Together with reference TRBV14 and TRBJ1-6, the CDR3 gives the full variable domain: EAGVTQFPSHSVIEKGQTVTLRCDPISGHDNLYWYRRVMGKEIKFLLHFVKESKQDESGMPNNRFLAERTGGTYSTLKVQPAELEDSGVYFCASSQGRTVVSYNSPLHFGNGTRLTVT.

The V and J genes are TRBV30 and TRBJ1-6; D is perhaps TRBD1 (6 bases). Germline V gives CDR1 GTSNPN, CDR2 SVGIG (reference sequence). CDR3 size: 14 residues. Trimming pared 0 bases from V and 10 bases from J, leaving 13 bases between. The CDR3 loop is CAWSVGGKGSPLHF. DNA of the CDR3: TGTGCCTGGAGTGTAGGGGGAAAGGGCTCACCCCTCCACTTT.

V and J are TRBV18 and TRBJ1-3, with 7 positions matching TRBD1. Trimming at V came to 5 bases and at J to 0 bases, leaving 7 bases not matched to a gene. CDR3 length: 16 residues. Germline CDR1 and CDR2: KGHSH and LQKENI. CDR3 nucleotides: TGTGCCAGCTCAACGACCGGGACAGCCTCTGGAAACACCATATATTTT. Translated: CASSTTGTASGNTIYF.

This clone was seen only a few times. The genes are TRBV15 and TRBJ2-5, with 11 bases aligning to TRBD2. The germline V gene has CDR1 LNHNV and CDR2 YYDKDF (reference sequence). The length of the CDR3 is 15 residues. With 4 bases clipped from V and 3 bases from J, the junction kept 4 bases outside the gene matches. The CDR3 loop is CATSNLAGGKETQYF. The CDR3 nucleotides read TGTGCCACCAGCAACCTAGCGGGAGGAAAAGAGACCCAGTACTTC.

V gene TRBV11-2 combines with J gene TRBJ2-5; TRBD1 is a possible D gene (6 bases). V lost 4 bases and J 4 bases, leaving 13 bases between the germline ends. Per germline, CDR1 SGHAT and CDR2 FQNNGV. The CDR3 is made up of 14 amino acids. CDR3 residues: CASSSAGVRETQYF. The DNA of the CDR3 is TGTGCCAGCAGCTCTGCAGGGGTTAGAGAGACCCAGTACTTC.

V and J are TRBV14 and TRBJ2-7, with D uncertain. The CDR3 runs 15 residues. The germline V gene has CDR1 SGHDN and CDR2 FVKESK. With 1 base removed from V and 1 base from J, the gap between germline ends came to 11 bases. CDR3 nucleotide sequence: TGTGCCAGCAGCCAAGGTCTACTTCTTTCCTACGAGCAGTACTTC. It encodes CASSQGLLLSYEQYF.

The CDR3 region is CASRPGLAGEATQYF. The CDR3 bases are TGCGCCAGCAGACCGGGACTAGCGGGAGAGGCGACCCAGTACTTC. This chain joins TRBV5-1 and TRBJ2-5, with 14 bases aligning to TRBD2. Germline CDR1 reads SGHRS; CDR2 reads YFSETQ. V lost 5 bases to trimming and J lost 7 bases; unmatched junction nucleotides: 7. There are 15 residues in the CDR3.